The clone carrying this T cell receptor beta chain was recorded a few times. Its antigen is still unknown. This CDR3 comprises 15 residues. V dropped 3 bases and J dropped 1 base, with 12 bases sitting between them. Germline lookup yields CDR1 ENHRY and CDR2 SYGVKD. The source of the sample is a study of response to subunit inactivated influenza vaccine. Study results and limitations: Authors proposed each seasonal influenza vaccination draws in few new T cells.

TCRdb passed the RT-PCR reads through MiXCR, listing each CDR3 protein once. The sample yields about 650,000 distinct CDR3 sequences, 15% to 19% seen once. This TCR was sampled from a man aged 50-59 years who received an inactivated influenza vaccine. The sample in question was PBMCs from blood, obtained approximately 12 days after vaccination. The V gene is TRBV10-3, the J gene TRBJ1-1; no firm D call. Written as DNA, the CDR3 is TGTGCCATCAGTGAATTCTTGGGTACGAACACTGAAGCTTTCTTT. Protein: CAISEFLGTNTEAFF.